The source of this T cell receptor beta chain is a study of monozygotic twins with inflammatory bowel disease. Each CDR3 protein gets one entry in TCRdb, which reprocessed the 5' RACE reads and gives no DNA. Its listing shows 70,000 to 95,000 distinct CDR3 sequences. Findings of the study overall: There was no way to distinguish the different T cell subtypes.

In the case of this clonotype: Its matching antigen is unknown.

This TCR was recovered from a human donor with ulcerative colitis or Crohn's disease, or a healthy co-twin of an affected twin (not recorded which). Sequencing was done on a sample of blood.

The CDR3 loop reads CASSQDVDYNEKLFF. The rearrangement uses TRBV4-2 and TRBJ1-4. The CDR3 has 15 residues. Looked up from germline, CDR1 is LGHNA and CDR2 is YNFKEQ.